One and the same sample provided the 7 T cell receptor beta chains below, sequenced in a study of T-cell reconstitution after alpha-beta-depleted transplantation in children. Preparation of the TCRbeta library involved a method that used unique molecular identifiers. MiXCR, applied by TCRdb to the PCR reads, yields one record per CDR3 protein. The data show about 200,000 distinct CDR3 sequences, roughly 7.1% seen once. This sample comprised PBMCs, obtained before TCRalphabeta/CD19-depleted stem cell transplant. The receptors stem from a boy aged 2 to 10 with acute lymphoblastic leukemia, due to receive a stem cell transplant.

In this sample, this clonotype turned up many times. The chain carries TRBV12-3 or TRBV12-4 and TRBJ1-5; D possibly corresponds to TRBD1 (5 bases). CDR3 length equals 15 residues. Trimming took off 5 bases at V and 5 bases at J, with 16 bases between the two ends. The CDR3 loop reads CASSPGTIGDQPQHF. The CDR3 DNA reads TGTGCCAGCAGTCCGGGGACGATTGGCGATCAGCCCCAGCATTTT.

This clonotype has just a few counts. Since a much larger clone is just one base distant, this may be a read error. The chain has TRBV12-3 or TRBV12-4 and TRBJ2-1; 9 bases match TRBD2. The CDR3 has 18 residues. CDR3 sequence: CASCLARLAGDLYNEQFF. The CDR3 DNA follows: TGTGCCAGCTGTTTAGCGCGCTTAGCGGGGGATCTCTACAATGAGCAGTTCTTC.

V usage is TRBV7-9 and J usage is TRBJ1-4; D is undetermined. Trimming took off 1 base at V and 0 bases at J, with 9 bases between the two ends. Germline lookup yields CDR1 SEHNR and CDR2 FQNEAQ (reference sequence). The CDR3 is 16 residues long. CDR3 DNA sequence: TGTGCCAGCAGCTTAGGCAACACAGCAACTAATGAAAAACTGTTTTTT. This codes for CASSLGNTATNEKLFF.

The chain couples TRBV15 to TRBJ2-5; D is undetermined. The germline V gene encodes CDR1 LNHNV and CDR2 YYDKDF (reference sequence). Trimming removed 1 base at V and 1 base at J, with 7 bases between. The CDR3 extends over 14 amino acids. The CDR3 nucleotides are TGTGCCACCAGCAGAGGGATCTCCCAAGAGACCCAGTACTTC. This encodes CATSRGISQETQYF. The variable domain in full, with the rest retrieved from reference TRBV15 and TRBJ2-5, is DAMVIQNPRYQVTQFGKPVTLSCSQTLNHNVMYWYQQKSSQAPKLLFHYYDKDFNNEADTPDNFQSRRPNTSFCFLDIRSPGLGDTAMYLCATSRGISQETQYFGPGTRLLVL.

This clonotype turned up a few times. This chain joins TRBV7-8 and TRBJ1-5; a possible D gene is TRBD1 (6 bases). The CDR3 has 16 residues. CDR1 SGHVS and CDR2 FQNEAQ come from the germline V gene. Trimming cost V 6 bases and J 2 bases, with 17 bases left between them. CDR3 in DNA: TGTGCCAGCAGTTCCCCCGGGGGCTTGGGCAATCAGCCCCAGCATTTT. This translates into CASSSPGGLGNQPQHF.

There are many counts of this clonotype. V and J are TRBV6-2 or TRBV6-3 and TRBJ1-1; D is undetermined. CDR1 and CDR2 from the germline V gene are MNHEY and SVGEGT. The CDR3 is 13 amino acids. V lost 6 bases to trimming and J lost 7 bases, with 15 bases between them. The CDR3 region has the DNA TGTGCCAGCAGGGACCCTAAGAAGGGTGAAGCTTTCTTT. Amino acids: CASRDPKKGEAFF.

This clonotype came up many times. V gene TRBV4-2 combines with J gene TRBJ2-1; D may match TRBD1 or TRBD2 (6 bases each). The CDR3 has 15 amino acids. Trimming removed 4 bases at V and 3 bases at J, with 13 bases between. In germline, CDR1 is LGHNA, CDR2 YNFKEQ. CDR3 in DNA: TGTGCCAGCAGCCCTGACGGGGGCATCTACAATGAGCAGTTCTTC. This translates into CASSPDGGIYNEQFF.